The next 28 T cell receptor beta chains were all read from a single sample in a study of blood T cell repertoires in COVID-19. The data were produced by immunoSEQ multiplex PCR, yet TCRdb's version contains in-frame clones alone and is incomplete. Found here are roughly 430,000 clones, about 88% of them singletons; the top ten hold 1.4% to 1.5%. Sample: PBMCs or T cells enriched from blood (not recorded which). The receptors were gathered from a woman younger than 35 who had been exposed to COVID-19.

The chain uses TRBV7-6 and TRBJ2-7; unclear D gene. CDR1 is SGHVS, CDR2 FNYEAQ, per germline. Trimming cost V 4 bases and J 4 bases, with 26 bases left between them. This CDR3 region has 18 residues. The chain's CDR3 is CASSSSHAAKPMVYEQYF. In DNA, the CDR3 is TGTGCCAGCAGCTCCTCCCACGCGGCGAAACCGATGGTTTACGAGCAGTACTTC.

The chain recombines TRBV25-1 with TRBJ2-5; TRBD1 is a possible D gene (5 bases). The CDR3 runs to 15 residues. V dropped 0 bases and J dropped 4 bases, with 12 bases sitting between them. Germline V gene lookup returns CDR1 MGHDK and CDR2 SYGVNS. For the CDR3, the DNA is TGTGCCAGCAGTGAATATATAGGGGATAGAGAGACCCAGTACTTC. This gives the protein CASSEYIGDRETQYF.

V usage is TRBV5-4 and J usage is TRBJ2-3; 11 bases map to TRBD2. This CDR3 is built from 15 residues. J gave up 5 bases and V 0 bases, and 2 bases lay outside the gene matches. Germline assignment: CDR1 SGHNT and CDR2 YYREEE (reference sequence). The CDR3 nucleotides read TGTGCCAGCAGCTTGGTAGCGGGAGGGGGAGATACGCAGTATTTT. Its translation: CASSLVAGGGDTQYF.

V usage is TRBV19 and J usage is TRBJ1-5; D is possibly TRBD1 (6 bases). This CDR3 comprises 14 residues. Germline CDR1 is LNHDA and CDR2 is SQIVND (reference sequence). V dropped 4 bases and J dropped 3 bases, with 10 bases sitting between them. DNA of the CDR3: TGTGCCAGTAGTACACAGGGCTCCAATCAGCCCCAGCATTTT. This gives the protein CASSTQGSNQPQHF.

V and J are TRBV18 and TRBJ1-2; D remains ambiguous. The CDR3 length is 14 residues. Trimming cost V 3 bases and J 0 bases, with 8 bases left between them. Germline CDR1 and CDR2: KGHSH and LQKENI. CDR3 DNA: TGTGCCAGCTCACCGGGAGGTACTAACTATGGCTACACCTTC. This codes for CASSPGGTNYGYTF.

The chain recombines TRBV28 with TRBJ2-5, with 9 nucleotides matching TRBD2. The CDR3 is 17 residues long. Germline V gene data show CDR1 as MDHEN and CDR2 as SYDVKM. V was clipped by 3 bases and J by 4 bases; unmatched bases: 12. The CDR3 DNA is TGTGCCAGCAGTTTTAAAGCGGGGGGCGTCAGTCCAGAGACCCAGTACTTC. It is translated as CASSFKAGGVSPETQYF.

The chain recombines TRBV7-8 with TRBJ1-1, with TRBD1 as a possible D gene (5 bases). Between the trimmed V and J ends, which lost 5 bases and 4 bases, there was a span of 20 bases. In germline, CDR1 is SGHVS, CDR2 FQNEAQ. The CDR3 is made up of 16 amino acids. CDR3: CASSPQRGGLSTEAFF. The CDR3, as DNA: TGTGCCAGCAGCCCCCAGCGGGGGGGGTTGAGCACTGAAGCTTTCTTT. Looking up the rest from reference TRBV7-8 and TRBJ1-1 gives the full variable domain: GAGVSQSPRYKVAKRGQDVALRCDPISGHVSLFWYQQALGQGPEFLTYFQNEAQLDKSGLPSDRFFAERPEGSVSTLKIQRTQQEDSAVYLCASSPQRGGLSTEAFFGQGTRLTVV.

This clone was observed once. The rearrangement links TRBV30 to TRBJ2-3; no reliable D call. The germline CDR1 and CDR2 sequences are GTSNPN and SVGIG (reference sequence). V lost 4 bases and J 2 bases, leaving 4 bases between the germline ends. This CDR3 is built from 11 residues. The CDR3 bases are TGTGCCTGGACCTCCACAGATACGCAGTATTTT. This codes for CAWTSTDTQYF.

V and J are TRBV28 and TRBJ1-4; 7 bases are shared with TRBD1. Germline trimming cut 4 bases from V and 2 bases from J; bases unmatched to any gene: 1. This CDR3 has 14 amino acids. Germline V gene lookup returns CDR1 MDHEN and CDR2 SYDVKM. CDR3 sequence: CASSSGQTNEKLFF. CDR3 nucleotide sequence: TGTGCCAGCAGTTCGGGACAGACTAATGAAAAACTGTTTTTT.

As regards this clone: The junction departs from germline at one end; a sequencing error may be responsible. The DNA of the CDR3 is TGCGCCGCCGGAGGGTCGGCCGGGGAGCTGTTTTTT. This sequence encodes CAAGGSAGELFF. This chain links TRBV6-5 with TRBJ2-2; a possible D gene is TRBD2 (6 bases). This CDR3 comprises 12 residues. The germline CDR1 and CDR2 sequences are MNHEY and SVGAGI.

The genes are TRBV6-6 and TRBJ2-3, with TRBD2 identical over 8 bases. This CDR3 comprises 15 residues. Germline trimming cut 1 base from V and 4 bases from J; bases unmatched to any gene: 4. Germline CDR1 reads MNHNY; CDR2 reads SVGAGI (reference sequence). CDR3 region: CASSYLAGGADTQYF. CDR3 sequence (DNA): TGTGCCAGCAGTTACTTGGCGGGGGGCGCAGATACGCAGTATTTT.

The chain is built from TRBV2 and TRBJ2-7; 7 positions match TRBD1. CDR1 and CDR2 from the germline V gene are SNHLY and FYNNEI. This CDR3 spans 15 amino acids. Trimming at V came to 7 bases and at J to 0 bases, leaving 9 bases not matched to a gene. This chain's CDR3 is CASTLTGASSYEQYF. The CDR3 DNA reads as TGTGCCAGCACTTTAACAGGGGCGAGCTCCTACGAGCAGTACTTC.

The rearrangement joins TRBV25-1 to TRBJ2-7; 10 bases map to TRBD1. This CDR3 contains 14 residues. Trimming took 8 bases from V and 1 from J; bases not matched to a gene: 5. Germline-derived CDR1 and CDR2 are MGHDK and SYGVNS. CDR3 sequence (DNA): TGTGCCAGCCGAGGACAGGGGGATTCCTACGAGCAGTACTTC. Its protein product is CASRGQGDSYEQYF.

The V gene is TRBV7-2, the J gene TRBJ2-1; D is ambiguous. The V end was cut by 5 bases, the J end by 12 bases, with 17 bases between. Per the germline V gene, CDR1 is SGHTA and CDR2 is FQGNSA. This CDR3 spans 13 amino acids. CDR3 coding DNA: TGTGCCAGCAGCCCTTTCCGGAGAGATCGGCAGTTCTTC. Encoded protein: CASSPFRRDRQFF.

The CDR3 sequence: CASSLRRGTDTQYF. Written as DNA, the CDR3 is TGTGCCAGCAGCTTGCGGCGGGGCACAGATACGCAGTATTTT. The V and J genes are TRBV11-2 and TRBJ2-3; tentative D call: TRBD2 (5 bases). The CDR3 loop spans 14 amino acids. The germline V gene has CDR1 SGHAT and CDR2 FQNNGV. Trimming shortened V by 3 bases and J by 1 base, and 8 bases separated the two germline ends. Full variable domain (outside the CDR3, taken from reference TRBV11-2 and TRBJ2-3): EAGVAQSPRYKIIEKRQSVAFWCNPISGHATLYWYQQILGQGPKLLIQFQNNGVVDDSQLPKDRFSAERLKGVDSTLKIQPAKLEDSAVYLCASSLRRGTDTQYFGPGTRLTVL.

The V call is TRBV27, the J call TRBJ2-3, with 11 bases lining up with TRBD2. The J segment lost 3 bases and the V segment lost 5 bases, leaving 7 bases of the junction unmatched. This CDR3 comprises 16 residues. Germline lookup yields CDR1 MNHEY and CDR2 SMNVEV (reference sequence). CDR3 bases: TGTGCCAGCAGTCCCCTAGGACTAGCGGGTACAGATACGCAGTATTTT. This translates into CASSPLGLAGTDTQYF.

The V call is TRBV7-3, the J call TRBJ2-1; D may be TRBD1 (6 bases). Germline CDR1 SGHTA, CDR2 FQGTGA. This CDR3 is 15 amino acids long. Trimming took off 2 bases at V and 2 bases at J, with 10 bases between the two ends. The DNA for the CDR3 is TGTGCCAGCAGCTTAGGGGGCGGAGCCTACAATGAGCAGTTCTTC. The encoded protein is CASSLGGGAYNEQFF.

The J gene is TRBJ2-7, the V gene TRBV12-3 or TRBV12-4; D might be TRBD2 (6 bases). Trimming removed 1 base at V and 3 bases at J, with 7 bases between. The CDR3 covers 13 residues. The CDR3: CASSLGTNYEQYF. The CDR3 nucleotides read TGTGCCAGCAGTTTAGGGACTAACTACGAGCAGTACTTC.

In this sample, this clone turned up once. The J gene is TRBJ1-2, the V gene TRBV4-1, with TRBD1 matching over 7 bases. Trimming at V came to 3 bases and at J to 4 bases, leaving 8 bases not matched to a gene. CDR1 and CDR2 (germline): MGHRA, YSYEKL. The CDR3 length is 15 residues. The CDR3: CASSHPDRPLYGYTF. The CDR3 DNA reads as TGCGCCAGCAGCCACCCGGACAGGCCCCTCTATGGCTACACCTTC.

This chain uses TRBV19 with TRBJ2-2, with TRBD2 identical over 9 bases. With 6 bases clipped from V and 4 bases from J, the junction kept 9 bases outside the gene matches. The CDR3 contains 16 residues. Looked up from germline, CDR1 is LNHDA and CDR2 is SQIVND (reference sequence). The CDR3 DNA sequence: TGTGCCAGTAGCCTAAAGGGAGCGGGAGGCACCGGGGAGCTGTTTTTT. Translated, it gives CASSLKGAGGTGELFF.

The chain uses TRBV7-2 and TRBJ2-5; D unresolved. Germline-derived CDR1 and CDR2 are SGHTA and FQGNSA. Trimming pared 1 base from V and 2 bases from J, leaving 8 bases between. This CDR3 region has 14 residues. The CDR3 DNA follows: TGTGCCAGCAGCTTAGTACAGTTTCAAGAGACCCAGTACTTC. Translation: CASSLVQFQETQYF.

The chain joins TRBV7-2 to TRBJ2-7; D call uncertain. Germline V CDR1 and CDR2: SGHTA, FQGNSA. V lost 5 bases to trimming and J lost 2 bases, with 13 bases between them. The CDR3 runs to 14 residues. The CDR3 sequence: CASSTANSPYEQYF. For the CDR3, the DNA is TGTGCCAGCAGCACAGCAAATTCCCCCTACGAGCAGTACTTC.

The chain employs TRBV12-5 and TRBJ1-5; D remains ambiguous. Deletions cut 5 bases from V and 4 bases from J, with 27 bases between. CDR3 length: 19 residues. The germline gives CDR1 LGHNT, CDR2 FRNRAP. The CDR3: CASGPKRAGFGRENQPQHF. In DNA form, the CDR3 reads TGTGCTAGTGGTCCGAAAAGGGCAGGTTTTGGGCGGGAAAATCAGCCCCAGCATTTT.

J is TRBJ1-2 and V is TRBV4-1, with a weak D call TRBD1 (5 bases). Looked up from germline, CDR1 is MGHRA and CDR2 is YSYEKL. V shed 6 bases and J shed 5 bases, with 16 bases lying between them. The CDR3 loop spans 14 amino acids. This CDR3 is CASRGQGIIYGYTF. CDR3 bases: TGCGCCAGCAGAGGTCAGGGAATTATTTATGGCTACACCTTC.

V usage is TRBV2 and J usage is TRBJ2-3, with TRBD2 as a possible D gene (7 bases). Per germline, CDR1 SNHLY and CDR2 FYNNEI. The CDR3 covers 13 residues. V shed 7 bases and J shed 8 bases, with 16 bases lying between them. The CDR3 loop reads CASNGGPSSTQYF. CDR3 bases: TGTGCCAGCAACGGGGGGCCATCCAGTACGCAGTATTTT.

The genes are TRBV7-9 and TRBJ2-1; 10 bases agree with TRBD2. Germline CDR1 and CDR2: SEHNR and FQNEAQ (reference sequence). CDR3 length equals 15 residues. The junction had 7 bases not matched to a gene; V was cut back by 3 bases and J by 8 bases. Here the CDR3 reads CASSFSTSGIDEQFF. DNA for the CDR3: TGTGCCAGCAGCTTTAGCACTAGCGGGATCGATGAGCAGTTCTTC.

This clone showed up just once. V usage is TRBV7-9 and J usage is TRBJ1-1, with 9 bases aligning to TRBD1. CDR3 length equals 16 residues. V trimming: 1 base; J trimming: 5 bases; junction bases outside the gene matches: 8. Germline-derived CDR1 and CDR2 are SEHNR and FQNEAQ (reference sequence). CDR3 in DNA: TGTGCCAGCAGCTTAGATAACGGACAGGGGAGAACTGAAGCTTTCTTT. Translated, it gives CASSLDNGQGRTEAFF.

This sequence joins TRBV5-1 and TRBJ1-4; tentatively, D is TRBD1 (5 bases). The CDR3 loop spans 15 amino acids. V was pared by 0 bases and J by 2 bases, with 8 bases between. The germline V gene has CDR1 SGHRS and CDR2 YFSETQ. The CDR3, as DNA: TGCGCCAGCAGCTTGGTAGCAGGGACTAATGAAAAACTGTTTTTT. This gives the protein CASSLVAGTNEKLFF. Together with reference TRBV5-1 and TRBJ1-4, the CDR3 gives the full variable domain: KAGVTQTPRYLIKTRGQQVTLSCSPISGHRSVSWYQQTPGQGLQFLFEYFSETQRNKGNFPGRFSGRQFSNSRSEMNVSTLELGDSALYLCASSLVAGTNEKLFFGSGTQLSVL.